The 23 T cell receptor beta chains reported below all come from one sample, sequenced in a study of vaccination and CD4 T cells after COVID-19. Treatment indicated: approximately 10-day PBMC culture with coronavirus spike peptide pools or control peptides (ViraFEST assay). According to the study, CD4+ T cells from the unexposed donor were gathered ahead of the COVID-19 pandemic (2011-2018). Their target antigens are unknown. Oncomine TCR Beta short-read sequencing was applied to DNA from cultured CD4+ T cells. TCRdb recomputed calls from the PCR reads with MiXCR, one row per CDR3 protein. The data hold approximately 8,800 distinct CDR3 sequences, with about 39% observed a single time. Sequencing input: CD4+ T cells from blood, cultured in vitro. The receptors shown here come from a human donor in good health.

The chain is built from TRBV20-1 and TRBJ1-6; D unresolved. From germline, CDR1 is DFQATT and CDR2 SNEGSKA (reference sequence). The V and J ends lost 6 bases and 3 bases respectively, with 9 bases between them. This CDR3 has 13 amino acids. CDR3 sequence reads: CSALGSYNSPLHF. The CDR3 DNA sequence: TGCAGTGCCCTGGGGAGCTATAATTCACCCCTCCACTTT.

This chain joins TRBV30 and TRBJ1-2, with 9 positions matching TRBD1. The CDR3 extends over 14 amino acids. With V trimmed by 0 bases and J by 4 bases, 3 bases remained unmatched. Germline CDR1 GTSNPN, CDR2 SVGIG (reference sequence). CDR3 region: CAWSVRTGAYGYTF. CDR3 DNA sequence: TGTGCCTGGAGTGTTCGGACAGGGGCCTATGGCTACACCTTC.

The chain employs TRBV6-1 and TRBJ1-2; D not resolved. V shed 10 bases and J shed 8 bases, with 14 bases lying between them. The CDR3 consists of 11 residues. The V gene's germline CDR1 is MNHNS and CDR2 SASEGT. CDR3 in amino acids: CATQEEGGYTF. Here the CDR3 DNA reads TGTGCCACCCAGGAGGAGGGCGGCTACACCTTC.

This clonotype was found once. The chain links TRBV12-3 or TRBV12-4 to TRBJ1-2; D possibly corresponds to TRBD1 (5 bases). This CDR3 is 15 amino acids long. Trimming shortened V by 0 bases and J by 3 bases, and 11 bases separated the two germline ends. Here the CDR3 reads CASSLAGLDDYGYTF. The CDR3 nucleotides are TGTGCCAGCAGTTTAGCGGGGCTCGACGACTATGGCTACACCTTC.

This clonotype was observed a few times. The chain is built from TRBV20-1 and TRBJ1-6; weak D call: TRBD1 (5 bases). Germline CDR1 reads DFQATT; CDR2 reads SNEGSKA (reference sequence). V gave up 1 base and J gave up 10 bases, with 14 bases separating them. The CDR3 runs 14 residues. This CDR3 is CSARGPGQRSPLHF. The CDR3 region has the DNA TGCAGTGCTAGAGGACCAGGGCAGAGATCACCCCTCCACTTT.

This clonotype was seen more than once but under ten times. The chain carries TRBV20-1 and TRBJ2-3, with 9 bases identical to TRBD2. V was clipped by 0 bases and J by 1 base; unmatched bases: 11. Per the germline V gene, CDR1 is DFQATT and CDR2 is SNEGSKA (reference sequence). The CDR3 is 18 amino acids. This CDR3 reads CSARDSFVRGGRTDTQYF. CDR3 coding DNA: TGCAGTGCTAGAGATTCTTTTGTGCGGGGGGGCCGCACAGATACGCAGTATTTT.

The chain carries TRBV18 and TRBJ2-3; 10 bases map to TRBD2. The CDR3 length is 17 residues. Looked up from germline, CDR1 is KGHSH and CDR2 is LQKENI. The V gene end was trimmed by 2 bases and the J gene end by 5 bases; junction bases not matched to a gene: 10. In DNA form, the CDR3 reads TGTGCCAGCTCACCAACTTGGACTAGCGGAGGGAGAGATACGCAGTATTTT. Its translation: CASSPTWTSGGRDTQYF.

The table lists this clonotype with a few counts. The CDR3 sequence: CARSLLAATDTQYF. CDR3 DNA: TGTGCCAGAAGTCTACTAGCGGCTACAGATACGCAGTATTTT. The rearrangement links TRBV2 to TRBJ2-3; 8 positions agree with TRBD2. With V trimmed by 9 bases and J by 3 bases, 8 bases remained unmatched. Germline lookup yields CDR1 SNHLY and CDR2 FYNNEI. The CDR3 is 14 residues long.

This clonotype has just a few counts. The V and J genes are TRBV19 and TRBJ1-2; TRBD1 matches at 9 bases. V lost 6 bases to trimming and J lost 2 bases; unmatched junction nucleotides: 4. The CDR3 length is 14 residues. CDR1 LNHDA and CDR2 SQIVND come from the germline V gene (reference sequence). Here the CDR3 DNA reads TGTGCCAGTAGAAGGACAGGGGCCAACTATGGCTACACCTTC. Residues: CASRRTGANYGYTF.

This sequence joins TRBV7-9 and TRBJ1-2, with a possible D match to TRBD1 (5 bases). Germline V gene data show CDR1 as SEHNR and CDR2 as FQNEAQ (reference sequence). The CDR3 is made up of 12 amino acids. Trimming pared 1 base from V and 8 bases from J, leaving 8 bases between. The DNA of the CDR3 is TGTGCCAGCAGCTTAGTAGGGGACGGCTACACCTTC. Its translation: CASSLVGDGYTF.

This clonotype has only a few counts. V is TRBV5-4 and J is TRBJ2-3; 7 nucleotides align to TRBD2. The CDR3 length is 16 residues. Per the germline V gene, CDR1 is SGHNT and CDR2 is YYREEE (reference sequence). V lost 0 bases and J lost 0; bases outside the gene matches: 4. The CDR3 reads CASSLGASGSTDTQYF. For the CDR3, the DNA is TGTGCCAGCAGCTTGGGGGCTAGCGGAAGCACAGATACGCAGTATTTT.

This chain connects TRBV6-4 to TRBJ2-2; unclear D gene. The V gene's germline CDR1 is MRHNA and CDR2 SNTAGT. Trimming removed 0 bases at V and 6 bases at J, with 8 bases between. The CDR3 runs to 14 residues. This chain's CDR3 is CASSDSQFPGELFF. In DNA form, the CDR3 reads TGTGCCAGCAGTGACTCACAGTTTCCCGGGGAGCTGTTTTTT.

The rearrangement joins TRBV6-4 to TRBJ2-7; D is possibly TRBD2 (6 bases). Trimming took 4 bases from V and 3 from J, leaving 19 bases between them. Germline CDR1 is MRHNA and CDR2 is SNTAGT. The CDR3 runs 16 residues. CDR3 DNA: TGTGCCAGCAGTGCCCCGGGACTCGAGGACCTCTACGAGCAGTACTTC. This translates into CASSAPGLEDLYEQYF.

The genes are TRBV7-2 and TRBJ1-1, with D unresolved. Between the trimmed V and J ends, which lost 6 bases and 1 base, there was a span of 9 bases. In germline, CDR1 is SGHTA, CDR2 FQGNSA. The CDR3 spans 13 residues. Here the CDR3 reads CASSREGNTEAFF. In nucleotides, the CDR3 is TGTGCCAGCAGTAGGGAAGGGAACACTGAAGCTTTCTTT.

J is TRBJ2-7 and V is TRBV6-1, with 9 nucleotides matching TRBD2. The CDR3 sequence is 15 residues long. Germline V gene lookup returns CDR1 MNHNS and CDR2 SASEGT. Germline trimming cut 7 bases from V and 2 bases from J; bases unmatched to any gene: 9. The CDR3 loop is CASMSGLAGTYEQYF. The DNA for the CDR3 is TGTGCCAGCATGAGCGGCCTAGCGGGGACCTACGAGCAGTACTTC.

This chain links TRBV7-9 with TRBJ1-6; 7 bases map to TRBD1. The CDR3 sequence is 16 residues long. CDR1 is SEHNR, CDR2 FQNEAQ, per germline (reference sequence). The V gene end was trimmed by 5 bases and the J gene end by 8 bases; junction bases not matched to a gene: 12. The CDR3 DNA is TGTGCCAGCAGCCGAGCCGGGACAGAAGGGTATTCACCCCTCCACTTT. Its translation is CASSRAGTEGYSPLHF.

V usage is TRBV6-2 or TRBV6-3 and J usage is TRBJ2-7; 10 bases line up with TRBD2. Per the germline V gene, CDR1 is MNHEY and CDR2 is SVGEGT. With 4 bases clipped from V and 4 bases from J, the junction kept 4 bases outside the gene matches. The CDR3 is 14 amino acids. The CDR3 reads CASSFPGLAYEQYF. The CDR3 coding sequence is TGTGCCAGCAGTTTCCCGGGACTAGCGTACGAGCAGTACTTC.

The chain carries TRBV5-6 and TRBJ1-5; D is unresolved. Germline assignment: CDR1 SGHDT and CDR2 YYEEEE. The CDR3 is 15 residues long. Deletions cut 1 base from V and 3 bases from J, with 11 bases between. This CDR3 reads CASSLRGELNQPQHF. The CDR3 DNA reads TGTGCCAGCAGCTTGCGGGGAGAGCTCAATCAGCCCCAGCATTTT.

This CDR3 is CATSDLTQGNEQYF. The CDR3 DNA reads as TGTGCCACCAGTGATTTGACGCAGGGAAACGAGCAGTACTTC. The genes are TRBV24-1 and TRBJ2-7; the D gene is possibly TRBD1 (5 bases). The germline V gene encodes CDR1 KGHDR and CDR2 SFDVKD. V gave up 0 bases and J gave up 5 bases, with 10 bases separating them. The CDR3 sequence is 14 residues long.

The chain has TRBV7-2 and TRBJ2-5; D is undetermined. CDR3 size: 14 residues. Germline CDR1 and CDR2: SGHTA and FQGNSA. V lost 5 bases and J 4 bases, leaving 14 bases between the germline ends. CDR3 sequence (DNA): TGTGCCAGCAGCCTTCAGGTGCGGCGAGAGACCCAGTACTTC. Its protein is CASSLQVRRETQYF.

V gene TRBV25-1 combines with J gene TRBJ2-1, with D possibly TRBD1 on 6 matching bases. V lost 6 bases and J lost 7, with 19 bases in between. CDR3 length: 15 amino acids. Germline values: CDR1 MGHDK, CDR2 SYGVNS. In DNA, the CDR3 is TGTGCCAGCAGCCTCGGGACACGGACGCGGAATGAGCAGTTCTTC. Amino acids: CASSLGTRTRNEQFF.

The chain employs TRBV11-3 and TRBJ1-1; no clear D gene. This CDR3 has 13 residues. Germline CDR1 and CDR2: SGHNT and YENEEA. Trimming stripped 2 bases from V and 1 base from J, with 5 bases between. The CDR3 DNA is TGTGCCAGCAGCTTATCGACGAACACTGAAGCTTTCTTT. Translating it yields CASSLSTNTEAFF.

This clonotype was counted only a few times. This rearrangement joins TRBV12-3 or TRBV12-4 to TRBJ1-6, with no clear D. The germline V and J ends were trimmed by 4 bases and 7 bases, with 11 bases remaining between them. There are 14 residues in the CDR3. CDR3 in DNA: TGTGCCAGCAGTTCGATAATTGGGAATTCACCCCTCCACTTT. It translates to CASSSIIGNSPLHF.